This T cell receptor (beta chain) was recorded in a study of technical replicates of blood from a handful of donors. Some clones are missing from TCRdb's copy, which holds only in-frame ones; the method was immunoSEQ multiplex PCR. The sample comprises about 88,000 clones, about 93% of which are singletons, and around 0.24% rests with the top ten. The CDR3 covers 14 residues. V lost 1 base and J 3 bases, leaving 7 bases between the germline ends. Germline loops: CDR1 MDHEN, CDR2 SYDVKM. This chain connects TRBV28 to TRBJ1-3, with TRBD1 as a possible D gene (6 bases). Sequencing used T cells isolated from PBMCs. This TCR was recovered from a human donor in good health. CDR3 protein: CASSLYRVGNTIYF. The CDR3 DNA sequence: TGTGCCAGCAGTTTATACAGGGTTGGAAACACCATATATTTT.